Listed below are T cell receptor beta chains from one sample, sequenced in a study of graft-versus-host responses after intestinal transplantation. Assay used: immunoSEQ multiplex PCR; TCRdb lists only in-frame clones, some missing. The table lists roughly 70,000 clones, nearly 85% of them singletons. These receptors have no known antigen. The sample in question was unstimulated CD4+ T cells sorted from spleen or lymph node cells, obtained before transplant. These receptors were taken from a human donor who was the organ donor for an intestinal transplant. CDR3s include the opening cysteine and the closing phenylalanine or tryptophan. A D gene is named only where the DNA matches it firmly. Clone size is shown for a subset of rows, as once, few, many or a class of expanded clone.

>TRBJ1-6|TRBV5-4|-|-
TGTGCCAGCAGCTTGGGAGTAAATTCACCCCTCCACTTT
CASSLGVNSPLHF
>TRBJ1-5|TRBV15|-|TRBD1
TGTGCCACCAGCTTCACAGGGGGCTTTAGCAATCAGCCCCAGCATTTT
CATSFTGGFSNQPQHF
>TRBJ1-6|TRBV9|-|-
TGTGCCAGCAGCGCCGAGAGCTCCTATAATTCACCCCTCCACTTT
CASSAESSYNSPLHF
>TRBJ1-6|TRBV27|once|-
TGTGCCAGCAGGCACGGACAGCCAAATTCACCCCTCCACTTT
CASRHGQPNSPLHF
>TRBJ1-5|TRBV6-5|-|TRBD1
TGTGCCAGCAGTACGGGAGGACAGGGCACCCAGCCCCAGCATTTT
CASSTGGQGTQPQHF
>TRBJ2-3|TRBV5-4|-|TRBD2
TGTGCCAGCAGCTTGAGTGGGCGGGGGGGCCGTGATACGCAGTATTTT
CASSLSGRGGRDTQYF
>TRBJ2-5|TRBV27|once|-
TGTGCCAGCAGTTTATATCAGGTTGGAGAGACCCAGTACTTC
CASSLYQVGETQYF
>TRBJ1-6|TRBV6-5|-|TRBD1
TGTGCCAGCAGTCCGAAACAGGGGAAGGTGTCACCCCTCCACTTT
CASSPKQGKVSPLHF
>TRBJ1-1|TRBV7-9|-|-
TGTGCCAGCAGCCAACACCCGAACACTGAAGCTTTCTTT
CASSQHPNTEAFF
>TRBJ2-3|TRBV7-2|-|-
TGTGCCAGCAGCGTAACAGGGTCTAGCACAGATACGCAGTATTTT
CASSVTGSSTDTQYF
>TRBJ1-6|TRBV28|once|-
TGTGCCAGCAGTTCATCCCGACAGCGACAAAATTCACCCCTCCACTTT
CASSSSRQRQNSPLHF
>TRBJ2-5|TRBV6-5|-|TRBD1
TGTGCCAGCAAGACAGGGTCGACCCAGTACTTC
CASKTGSTQYF
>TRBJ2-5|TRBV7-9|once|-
TGTGCCAGCAGCCCACCCAGCCAAGAGACCCAGTACTTC
CASSPPSQETQYF
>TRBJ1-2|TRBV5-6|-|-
TGTGCCAGCAGCCTAAAAGGGGTAGGCTATGGCTACACCTTC
CASSLKGVGYGYTF